A single sample gave rise to the 4 T cell receptor beta chains below, sequenced in a study of T-cell memory formation after mild COVID-19. TCRdb reprocessed the 5' RACE reads via MiXCR and lists one record per CDR3 protein. The table records roughly 130,000 distinct CDR3 sequences, about 6% of them present only once. Sequencing was done on a sample of PBMCs or a T cell subset sorted from them (not recorded which). The receptor set was obtained from an adult woman who had mild COVID-19 (a few samples of this study predate the infection). Cell type and time point are not known.

In its sample, this clonotype was seen a few times. The chain combines TRBV19 with TRBJ2-5, with TRBD2 matching 11 bases. Germline assignment: CDR1 LNHDA and CDR2 SQIVND (reference sequence). With V trimmed by 5 bases and J by 4 bases, 6 bases remained unmatched. CDR3 size: 15 residues. The CDR3 here is CASSDTSGGLETQYF. CDR3 bases: TGTGCCAGTAGTGATACTAGCGGGGGTTTAGAGACCCAGTACTTC.

This clonotype appeared many times. This chain uses TRBV18 with TRBJ1-2, with 10 bases that match TRBD1. CDR3 size: 14 residues. Germline CDR1 reads KGHSH; CDR2 reads LQKENI. With 3 bases clipped from V and 5 bases from J, the junction kept 3 bases outside the gene matches. The CDR3 region has the DNA TGTGCCAGCTCACCGGACAGGGGGGTATATGGCTACACCTTC. Translated: CASSPDRGVYGYTF.

This clonotype has a count of ten or more. The V gene is TRBV5-1, the J gene TRBJ2-1; perhaps TRBD1 as D (6 bases). The CDR3 runs to 15 residues. CDR1 and CDR2 (germline): SGHRS, YFSETQ. Trimming pared 4 bases from V and 2 bases from J, leaving 13 bases between. DNA for the CDR3: TGCGCCAGCAGCGGCAGGGGTCAGACCTACAATGAGCAGTTCTTC. The encoded protein is CASSGRGQTYNEQFF.

There are a few counts of this clonotype. The chain recombines TRBV11-2 with TRBJ2-1; 9 bases are shared with TRBD2. Trimming at V came to 1 base and at J to 3 bases, leaving 1 base not matched to a gene. Germline lookup yields CDR1 SGHAT and CDR2 FQNNGV. This CDR3 region has 15 residues. The CDR3 region is CASSLVAGDYNEQFF. The CDR3 DNA is TGTGCCAGCAGCTTAGTAGCGGGGGACTACAATGAGCAGTTCTTC.